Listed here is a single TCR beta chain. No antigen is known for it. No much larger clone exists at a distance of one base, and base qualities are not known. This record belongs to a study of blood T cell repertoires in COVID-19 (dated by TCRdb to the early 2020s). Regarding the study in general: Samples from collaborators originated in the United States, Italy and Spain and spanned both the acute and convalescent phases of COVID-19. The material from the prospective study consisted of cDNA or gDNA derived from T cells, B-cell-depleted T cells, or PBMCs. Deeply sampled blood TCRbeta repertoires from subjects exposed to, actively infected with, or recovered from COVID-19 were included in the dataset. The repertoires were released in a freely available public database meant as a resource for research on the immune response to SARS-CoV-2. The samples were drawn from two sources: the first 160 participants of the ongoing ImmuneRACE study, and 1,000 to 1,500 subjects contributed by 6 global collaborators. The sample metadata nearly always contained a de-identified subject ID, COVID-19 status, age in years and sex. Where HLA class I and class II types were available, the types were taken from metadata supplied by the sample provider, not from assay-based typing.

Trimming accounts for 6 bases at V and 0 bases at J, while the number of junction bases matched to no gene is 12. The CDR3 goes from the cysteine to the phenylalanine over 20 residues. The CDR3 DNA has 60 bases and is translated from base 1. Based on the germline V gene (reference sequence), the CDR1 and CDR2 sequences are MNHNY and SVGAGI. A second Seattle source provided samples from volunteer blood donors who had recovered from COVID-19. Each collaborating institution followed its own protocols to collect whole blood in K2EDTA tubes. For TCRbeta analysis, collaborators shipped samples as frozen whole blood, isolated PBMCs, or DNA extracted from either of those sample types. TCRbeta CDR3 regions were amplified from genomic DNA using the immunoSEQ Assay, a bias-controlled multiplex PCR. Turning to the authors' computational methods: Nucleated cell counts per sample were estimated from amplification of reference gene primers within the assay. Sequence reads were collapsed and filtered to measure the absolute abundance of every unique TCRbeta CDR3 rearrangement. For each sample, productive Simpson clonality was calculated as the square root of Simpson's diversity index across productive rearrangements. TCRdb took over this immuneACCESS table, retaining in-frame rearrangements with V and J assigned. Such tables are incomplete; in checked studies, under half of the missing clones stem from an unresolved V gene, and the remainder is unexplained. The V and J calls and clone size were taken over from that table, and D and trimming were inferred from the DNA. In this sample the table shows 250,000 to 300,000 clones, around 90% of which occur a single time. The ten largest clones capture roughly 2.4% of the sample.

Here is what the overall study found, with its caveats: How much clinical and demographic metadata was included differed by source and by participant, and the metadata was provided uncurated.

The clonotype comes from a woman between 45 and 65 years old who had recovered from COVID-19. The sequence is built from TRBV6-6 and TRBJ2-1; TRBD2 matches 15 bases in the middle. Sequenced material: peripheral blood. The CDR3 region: CASSRPRTSGGAFSYNEQFF. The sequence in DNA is TGTGCCAGCAGCCGCCCCCGGACTAGCGGGGGGGCCTTCTCCTACAATGAGCAGTTCTTC.